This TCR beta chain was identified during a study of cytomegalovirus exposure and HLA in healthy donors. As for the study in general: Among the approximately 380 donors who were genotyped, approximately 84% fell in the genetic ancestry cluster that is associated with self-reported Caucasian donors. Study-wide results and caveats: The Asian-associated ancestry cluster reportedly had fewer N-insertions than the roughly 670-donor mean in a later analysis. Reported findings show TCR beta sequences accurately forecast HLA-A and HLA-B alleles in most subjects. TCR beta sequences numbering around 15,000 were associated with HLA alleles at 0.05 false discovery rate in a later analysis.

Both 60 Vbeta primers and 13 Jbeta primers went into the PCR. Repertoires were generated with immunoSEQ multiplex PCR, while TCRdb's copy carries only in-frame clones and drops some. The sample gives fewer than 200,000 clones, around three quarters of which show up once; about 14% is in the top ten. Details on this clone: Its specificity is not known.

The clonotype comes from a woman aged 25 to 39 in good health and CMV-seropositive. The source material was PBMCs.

The CDR3 region is CASSQDVNEKLFF. CDR3 sequence (DNA): TGTGCCAGCAGCCAAGACGTTAATGAAAAACTGTTTTTT. The chain recombines TRBV14 with TRBJ1-4, with D hard to call. CDR3 length: 13 residues. CDR1 and CDR2 (germline): SGHDN, FVKESK. Trimming pared 0 bases from V and 4 bases from J, leaving 3 bases between.